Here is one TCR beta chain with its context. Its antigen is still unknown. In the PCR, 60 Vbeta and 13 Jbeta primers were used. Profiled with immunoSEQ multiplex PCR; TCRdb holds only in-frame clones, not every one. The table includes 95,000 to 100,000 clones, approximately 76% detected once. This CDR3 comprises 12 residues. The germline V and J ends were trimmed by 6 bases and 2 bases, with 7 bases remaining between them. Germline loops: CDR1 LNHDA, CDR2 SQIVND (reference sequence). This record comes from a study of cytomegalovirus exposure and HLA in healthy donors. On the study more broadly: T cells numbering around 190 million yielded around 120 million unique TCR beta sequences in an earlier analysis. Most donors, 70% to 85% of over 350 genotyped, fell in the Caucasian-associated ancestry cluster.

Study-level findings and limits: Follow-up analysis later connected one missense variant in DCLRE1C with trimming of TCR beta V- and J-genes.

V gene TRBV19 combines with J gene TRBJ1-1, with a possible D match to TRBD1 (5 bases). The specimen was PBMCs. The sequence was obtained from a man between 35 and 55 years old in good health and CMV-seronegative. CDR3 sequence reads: CASRTVNTEAFF. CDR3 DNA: TGTGCCAGTAGGACAGTTAACACTGAAGCTTTCTTT. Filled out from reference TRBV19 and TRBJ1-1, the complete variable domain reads DGGITQSPKYLFRKEGQNVTLSCEQNLNHDAMYWYRQDPGQGLRLIYYSQIVNDFQKGDIAEGYSVSREKKESFPLTVTSAQKNPTAFYLCASRTVNTEAFFGQGTRLTVV.